Listed here are 15 T cell receptor beta chains from one sample, sequenced in a study of T-cell reconstitution after alpha-beta-depleted transplantation in children. A library of TCRbeta sequences, prepared with unique molecular identifiers, was generated. TCRdb independently ran MiXCR on the PCR reads; one entry per CDR3 protein. Of 800,000 to 1,000,000 distinct CDR3 sequences in the sample, about 26% were seen once. The sample was PBMCs, mostly from graft donor cells, taken 360 days after TCRalphabeta/CD19-depleted stem cell transplant. The origin of the receptors is a boy under two years old who had a stem cell transplant for SCID, so the T cells may come from the graft donor.

The rearrangement links TRBV12-3 or TRBV12-4 to TRBJ2-7; 8 nucleotides agree with TRBD1. The V segment lost 6 bases and the J segment 2 bases; nucleotides outside the gene matches: 12. This CDR3 is 16 amino acids long. The CDR3 region has the DNA TGTGCCAGCAGCCGACAGGGGAGGATGTCCGCCTACGAGCAGTACTTC. Translation: CASSRQGRMSAYEQYF.

This clonotype occurred many times. V gene TRBV12-3 or TRBV12-4 combines with J gene TRBJ1-5; D gene unclear. Trimming shortened V by 6 bases and J by 3 bases, and 6 bases separated the two germline ends. The CDR3 runs 12 residues. CDR3 sequence: CASSLANQPQHF. As DNA, the CDR3 is TGTGCCAGCAGCTTGGCCAATCAGCCCCAGCATTTT.

The chain uses TRBV20-1 and TRBJ2-2; 8 bases fit TRBD2. With V trimmed by 0 bases and J by 4 bases, 13 bases remained unmatched. The germline gives CDR1 DFQATT, CDR2 SNEGSKA (reference sequence). This CDR3 has 18 residues. CDR3 nucleotide sequence: TGCAGTGCTAGAGATTCAGCAAGAAGCGGGGGCGGCACCGGGGAGCTGTTTTTT. This sequence encodes CSARDSARSGGGTGELFF.

This clonotype was counted a few times. The V and J genes are TRBV28 and TRBJ2-1; D is possibly TRBD2 (6 bases). Per germline, CDR1 MDHEN and CDR2 SYDVKM. V lost 3 bases and J lost 0, with 18 bases in between. CDR3 length: 18 amino acids. This CDR3 is CASSFPTPGGDSYNEQFF. DNA for the CDR3: TGTGCCAGCAGTTTCCCAACGCCCGGCGGGGACTCCTACAATGAGCAGTTCTTC.

The chain recombines TRBV4-1 with TRBJ2-7; D might be TRBD2 (5 bases). The CDR3 consists of 15 residues. The ends were cut back, 1 base at V and 0 bases at J, with 10 bases in the middle. CDR1 is MGHRA, CDR2 YSYEKL, per germline. The CDR3 DNA follows: TGCGCCAGCAGCCAAGTTCCTAGCCCCTCCTACGAGCAGTACTTC. Translating gives CASSQVPSPSYEQYF.

The table lists this clonotype with a few counts. The J gene is TRBJ2-7, the V gene TRBV20-1; the D call may be TRBD1 or TRBD2 (5 bases each). Trimming shortened V by 3 bases and J by 4 bases, and 22 bases separated the two germline ends. CDR3 size: 16 residues. Germline V gene sequence: CDR1 DFQATT, CDR2 SNEGSKA (reference sequence). CDR3: CSASSGRARSRYEQYF. The CDR3 DNA follows: TGCAGTGCTAGTTCGGGGCGGGCCCGCTCGCGATACGAGCAGTACTTC.

The chain uses TRBV20-1 and TRBJ2-5; 8 nucleotides line up with TRBD1. This CDR3 contains 16 residues. CDR1 and CDR2 (germline): DFQATT, SNEGSKA (reference sequence). V was pared by 0 bases and J by 0 bases, with 6 bases of the junction left unmatched. In nucleotides, the CDR3 is TGCAGTGCTAGAGACAGCCGGGACAGGAACCAAGAGACCCAGTACTTC. Its protein is CSARDSRDRNQETQYF.

This clonotype was counted a few times. The CDR3, as DNA: TGTGCCAGCAGGCCAGGGGGATTGGGTGAAAAACTGTTTTTT. This encodes CASRPGGLGEKLFF. The chain links TRBV6-1 to TRBJ1-4; 7 positions match TRBD1. Germline assignment: CDR1 MNHNS and CDR2 SASEGT. The CDR3 is made up of 14 amino acids. The J segment lost 7 bases and the V segment lost 6 bases, leaving 8 bases of the junction unmatched.

The J gene is TRBJ2-5, the V gene TRBV25-1; D might be TRBD2 (5 bases). This CDR3 contains 14 residues. From germline, CDR1 is MGHDK and CDR2 SYGVNS. V gave up 8 bases and J gave up 5 bases, with 18 bases separating them. CDR3 DNA sequence: TGTGCCAGCGGCCCGGGGATCCCCGCGGAGACCCAGTACTTC. Translation: CASGPGIPAETQYF.

The genes are TRBV4-2 and TRBJ2-3; D may correspond to TRBD1 or TRBD2 (5 bases each). Trimming stripped 4 bases from V and 2 bases from J, with 13 bases between. This CDR3 spans 15 amino acids. Germline values: CDR1 LGHNA, CDR2 YNFKEQ. The CDR3 DNA sequence: TGTGCCAGCAGCCCGGGGCTTCTCCTCACAGATACGCAGTATTTT. Its protein product is CASSPGLLLTDTQYF.

As for this clonotype: A clone one base away is much larger, so this may be a read error. The chain recombines TRBV7-2 with TRBJ2-5; D may be TRBD1 (6 bases). The CDR3 is 14 amino acids. Per germline, CDR1 SGHTA and CDR2 FQGNSA. Trimming shortened V by 1 base and J by 4 bases, and 10 bases separated the two germline ends. The CDR3 loop is CASSLEWTAETQYF. Written as DNA, the CDR3 is TGTGCCAGCAGCTTAGAATGGACAGCAGAGACCCAGTACTTC.

This chain uses TRBV6-2 or TRBV6-3 with TRBJ2-5; a weak D match, TRBD1 (6 bases). Trimming cost V 2 bases and J 4 bases, with 11 bases left between them. In germline, CDR1 is MNHEY, CDR2 SVGEGT. The CDR3 length is 14 residues. The chain's CDR3 is CASSYPGVGETQYF. The CDR3 nucleotides read TGTGCCAGCAGTTACCCAGGGGTCGGAGAGACCCAGTACTTC.

This chain uses TRBV3-1 with TRBJ2-2; D call uncertain. Trimming cost V 1 base and J 7 bases, with 7 bases left between them. Germline-derived CDR1 and CDR2 are LGHDT and YNNKEL (reference sequence). The CDR3 covers 13 residues. The DNA for the CDR3 is TGTGCCAGCAGCCAAGGTTGGGACGGGGAGCTGTTTTTT. This gives the protein CASSQGWDGELFF.

At least ten counts were recorded for this clonotype. This rearrangement joins TRBV20-1 to TRBJ1-1; unclear D gene. Germline-derived CDR1 and CDR2 are DFQATT and SNEGSKA (reference sequence). The V gene lost 1 base and the J gene lost 0 bases, with 9 bases spanning the gap. This CDR3 comprises 14 residues. The CDR3 loop is CSARGGYLNTEAFF. In DNA, the CDR3 is TGCAGTGCTAGAGGAGGTTATTTGAACACTGAAGCTTTCTTT.

This clonotype has only a few counts. This chain joins TRBV12-3 or TRBV12-4 and TRBJ2-1, with D tentatively TRBD1 or TRBD2 (6 bases each). Trimming removed 6 bases from V and 4 bases from J, with 16 bases in between. CDR3 size: 15 residues. The CDR3: CASRTGDNRYNEQFF. The CDR3 DNA reads TGTGCCAGCAGAACGGGGGACAACCGTTACAATGAGCAGTTCTTC.